The 6 T cell receptor beta chains listed next were all sequenced from one sample in a study of blood T cell repertoires in COVID-19. The repertoire was sequenced with immunoSEQ multiplex PCR; TCRdb's copy has only in-frame clones and lacks some. The table includes about 120,000 clones, roughly 78% detected once. The specimen was peripheral blood. Every receptor here comes from a man between 60 and 75 years old with active or convalescent COVID-19.

The J gene is TRBJ2-2, the V gene TRBV11-3; 7 bases are a match to TRBD1. Trimming took 3 bases from V and 3 from J; bases not matched to a gene: 4. This CDR3 is 15 amino acids long. Per the germline V gene, CDR1 is SGHNT and CDR2 is YENEEA. The CDR3, as DNA: TGTGCCAGCAGCTTCCGACAGGGAGACACCGGGGAGCTGTTTTTT. Translating it yields CASSFRQGDTGELFF.

The chain employs TRBV9 and TRBJ2-7, with TRBD2 identical over 11 bases. The CDR3 loop spans 15 amino acids. J lost 5 bases, V lost 0 bases, and 4 bases had no gene match. Germline V gene sequence: CDR1 SGDLS, CDR2 YYNGEE. CDR3 protein: CASSVGLAGGDEQYF. Written as DNA, the CDR3 is TGTGCCAGCAGCGTAGGCCTAGCGGGAGGAGACGAGCAGTACTTC. The full variable domain, rest sourced from reference TRBV9 and TRBJ2-7, is DSGVTQTPKHLITATGQRVTLRCSPRSGDLSVYWYQQSLDQGLQFLIQYYNGEERAKGNILERFSAQQFPDLHSELNLSSLELGDSALYFCASSVGLAGGDEQYFGPGTRLTVT.

The rearrangement uses TRBV5-1 and TRBJ2-3; TRBD2 matches at 13 bases. Germline V CDR1 and CDR2: SGHRS, YFSETQ. After removal of 4 bases from V and 4 bases from J, the junction contained 18 bases not matched to a gene. The CDR3 is 20 amino acids. This CDR3 reads CASSLRRSPGLAGNADTQYF. The CDR3, as DNA: TGCGCCAGCAGCCTAAGGCGCAGCCCGGGACTAGCGGGAAACGCAGATACGCAGTATTTT.

The V and J genes are TRBV4-2 and TRBJ2-5; possible D gene TRBD1, 5 bases. This CDR3 is 16 amino acids long. Trimming removed 3 bases at V and 4 bases at J, with 18 bases between. CDR1 and CDR2 from the germline V gene are LGHNA and YNFKEQ. The CDR3 protein is CASSHGAGERGETQYF. CDR3 DNA sequence: TGTGCCAGCAGCCATGGAGCTGGGGAAAGGGGAGAGACCCAGTACTTC.

The rearrangement joins TRBV19 to TRBJ2-1; the D gene is possibly TRBD2 (5 bases). CDR3 length equals 15 residues. V lost 5 bases and J 1 base, leaving 12 bases between the germline ends. The germline gives CDR1 LNHDA, CDR2 SQIVND (reference sequence). In DNA, the CDR3 is TGTGCCAGTAGTGAGGGCCGAATTTCCTACAATGAGCAGTTCTTC. Protein product: CASSEGRISYNEQFF.

This rearrangement joins TRBV11-2 to TRBJ1-3, with 9 bases fitting TRBD1. The CDR3 contains 16 residues. The V and J ends lost 5 bases and 2 bases, in that order; junction bases with no gene match: 7. In germline, CDR1 is SGHAT, CDR2 FQNNGV. The chain's CDR3 is CASSPGQGITGNTIYF. The CDR3 nucleotides read TGTGCCAGCAGCCCGGGACAGGGAATCACTGGAAACACCATATATTTT. The variable domain in full, completed from reference TRBV11-2 and TRBJ1-3, reads EAGVAQSPRYKIIEKRQSVAFWCNPISGHATLYWYQQILGQGPKLLIQFQNNGVVDDSQLPKDRFSAERLKGVDSTLKIQPAKLEDSAVYLCASSPGQGITGNTIYFGEGSWLTVV.